The present T cell receptor beta chain was sequenced within a study of T-cell memory formation after mild COVID-19 (dated by TCRdb to 2020 to 2023). Describing the broader study: TCR sequence clusters from the two donors were found to be largely donor specific. T-cell clones expanding and contracting after mild COVID-19 in two donors were tracked by longitudinal TCRalpha and TCRbeta repertoire sequencing. The cohort was made up of two young adult volunteers, one female and one male, who were previously healthy.

From cysteine to phenylalanine, the CDR3 is 13 amino acids long. Just the 39-base CDR3 DNA is kept, in frame starting at base 1. Summary of the overall study and its limitations: Only a couple of mild cases were covered in the study, and larger cohorts including severe cases with pre-infection samples were considered necessary. Balanced CD4/CD8 phenotypes were observed for clones contracting from day 15 to 85, whereas a bias towards CD4+ was observed for a second wave of clones expanding from day 15 to 37. The second-wave clones that peaked on day 37 were not confirmed to be SARS-CoV-2 specific. Some responding clones were found in pre-infection memory, which suggests that pre-existing cross-reactive memory T cells took part in the SARS-CoV-2 response. Contracting CD4+ clones turned up mainly in the CM and EM memory subsets, whereas EMRA was where CD8+ clones were enriched.

PBMCs were isolated by Ficoll-Paque density gradient centrifugation. This clonotype was observed a handful of times. The antigen it recognizes is unknown. The junction does not match germline at one end; this may be a read error. The sequencer listed for this sample is Illumina NovaSeq 6000. Using 5'RACE with constant-segment primers, TCRalpha and TCRbeta cDNA libraries were constructed, with sample barcodes and unique molecular identifiers added in the process. Trizol reagent was used to extract RNA from every sample. Library amplification was performed in two PCR steps, and a second sample barcode and Illumina TruSeq adapters were introduced in the second step. Sequencing of libraries was performed on an Illumina NovaSeq with 2 x 150 bp paired-end reads. As for how the authors treated the data: Reads were demultiplexed and collapsed into UMI-guided consensus sequences with migec v1.2.7. Using mixcr v2.1.11, UMI consensuses were aligned to TRA and TRB V and J templates and then assembled into clonotypes. A clonotype was counted as expanded or contracted only if both edgeR and NoisET called the change significant, with noise models trained on biological replicates. edgeR calls used a false discovery rate-adjusted p below 0.01 and a log2 fold-change threshold of 1. As an exploratory analysis of dynamics, PCA with hierarchical clustering was applied to max-normalized trajectories of the 1000 most abundant clonotypes. Separately sequenced CD4+ and CD8+ repertoires were used to assign a CD4 or CD8 phenotype to each responding clone. The public reads were reanalyzed by TCRdb: fastp trimming at Q25, MiXCR alignment, in-frame beta chains only. Every CDR3 protein is listed once, alongside the most common genes and DNA of its rows. Clone size and V and J calls follow TCRdb, not the original study. In this sample the table shows 470,000 or so distinct CDR3 sequences, 18% of which occur a single time. The ten biggest clones cover approximately 13% of the sample.

The rearranged chain carries TRBV12-3 or TRBV12-4 and TRBJ1-5; the D gene is unclear. The sequence derives from an adult woman who had mild COVID-19 (a few samples of this study predate the infection). The sample titles of this study are shuffled in the database, so cell type and time point are left out; the donor was told from shared clones. What was sequenced was PBMCs or a T cell subset sorted from them (not recorded which). In nucleotides, the sequence is TGTGCCGGCAGCCTGAGTCGGGGTCAGCCCCAGCATTTT. The resulting protein is CAGSLSRGQPQHF.